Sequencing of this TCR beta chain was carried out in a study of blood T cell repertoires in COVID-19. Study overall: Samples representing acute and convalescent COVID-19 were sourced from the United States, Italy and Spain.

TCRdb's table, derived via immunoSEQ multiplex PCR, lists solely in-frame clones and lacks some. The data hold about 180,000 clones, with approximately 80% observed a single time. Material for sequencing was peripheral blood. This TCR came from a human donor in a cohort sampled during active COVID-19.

CDR3 nucleotide sequence: TGTGCCAGCAGCCAAGCGCCGGGACTAGCGGGGGGGCCTGGCGGGGAGCTGTTTTTT. Encoded protein: CASSQAPGLAGGPGGELFF. The rearrangement links TRBV3-1 (or the pseudogene TRBV3-2) to TRBJ2-2, with 16 bases aligning to TRBD2. The V and J ends lost 1 base and 7 bases, in that order; junction bases with no gene match: 9. The CDR3 extends over 19 amino acids. In germline, CDR1 is LGHDT, CDR2 YNNKEL (reference sequence).